Below are 11 T cell receptor beta chains sequenced from a single sample in a study of spatial heterogeneity in lung cancer. TCRdb fed the 5' RACE reads into MiXCR, producing one record per CDR3 protein. The sample yields 60,000 to 65,000 distinct CDR3 sequences, around 8.4% seen once. The sample's time point: sample taken at primary tumor resection. Unsorted samples of tumor, nontumor lung or frozen PBMC had their whole RNA sequenced. The sequenced sample was PBMCs, obtained at surgery. The receptors were gathered from a female donor with early-stage non-small cell lung cancer.

This clonotype was counted many times. The J gene is TRBJ2-2, the V gene TRBV29-1; D is perhaps TRBD1 or TRBD2 (5 bases each). The CDR3 length is 14 residues. The ends were cut back, 7 bases at V and 0 bases at J, with 12 bases in the middle. Germline V gene lookup returns CDR1 SQVTM and CDR2 ANQGSEA. This CDR3 reads CSAEEGPNTGELFF. In DNA form, the CDR3 reads TGCAGCGCGGAAGAGGGACCGAACACCGGGGAGCTGTTTTTT.

On this clonotype itself: A much bigger clone sits one base away, suggesting this may be a read error. J is TRBJ2-2 and V is TRBV3-1; TRBD2 is a possible D gene (5 bases). The CDR3 is made up of 14 amino acids. Looked up from germline, CDR1 is LGHDT and CDR2 is YNNKEL (reference sequence). The CDR3 region has the DNA TGTGCCAGCAGCCAAGGTGCGGGCACCGGGGAGCTGCTTTTT. Translated: CASSQGAGTGELLF. Variable domain in full (rest from reference TRBV3-1 and TRBJ2-2): DTAVSQTPKYLVTQMGNDKSIKCEQNLGHDTMYWYKQDSKKFLKIMFSYNNKELIINETVPNRFSPKSPDKAHLNLHINSLELGDSAVYFCASSQGAGTGELLFGEGSRLTVL.

With respect to this clonotype: A read error is possible here, since a much larger clone lies one base away. The rearrangement joins TRBV5-1 to TRBJ2-3; 8 positions agree with TRBD1. The CDR3 has 15 residues. Germline-derived CDR1 and CDR2 are SGHRS and YFSETQ. CDR3 nucleotides: TGCGCCAACAGCTTGGAGACAGGGGGCACAGATACGCAGTATTTT. This encodes CANSLETGGTDTQYF.

There are many counts of this clonotype. The chain uses TRBV6-6 and TRBJ2-7, with D possibly matching TRBD2 (5 bases). Germline loops: CDR1 MNHNY, CDR2 SVGAGI (reference sequence). Trimming cost V 2 bases and J 0 bases, with 8 bases left between them. There are 14 residues in the CDR3. DNA for the CDR3: TGTGCCAGCAGTTACGTGGGGAGCTCCTACGAGCAGTACGTC. Translation gives CASSYVGSSYEQYV.

V and J are TRBV5-1 and TRBJ1-1; 7 bases map to TRBD1. V trimming: 3 bases; J trimming: 4 bases; junction bases outside the gene matches: 9. CDR1 is SGHRS and CDR2 is YFSETQ in the germline V gene. This CDR3 comprises 15 residues. The CDR3 spells CASSSETGPSTEAFF. In nucleotides, the CDR3 is TGCGCCAGCAGCTCCGAGACAGGGCCCAGCACTGAAGCTTTCTTT.

Ten or more counts support this clonotype. The chain recombines TRBV2 with TRBJ2-1; TRBD1 matches 7 bases. The germline CDR1 and CDR2 sequences are SNHLY and FYNNEI. The CDR3 is 13 amino acids. V lost 6 bases to trimming and J lost 4 bases; unmatched junction nucleotides: 3. CDR3 nucleotides: TGTGCCAGCAGCCACAGGGGTTACAATGAGCAGTTCTTC. Protein product: CASSHRGYNEQFF.

The chain uses TRBV6-1 and TRBJ1-6; TRBD1 matches at 10 bases. This CDR3 is 14 amino acids long. Germline assignment: CDR1 MNHNS and CDR2 SASEGT. V lost 4 bases to trimming and J lost 7 bases; unmatched junction nucleotides: 1. The CDR3 DNA is TGTGCCAGCAGTGGGGACAGGGGCAATTCACCCCTCCACTTT. It yields the protein CASSGDRGNSPLHF.

Only a few counts were recorded for this clonotype. In nucleotides, the CDR3 is TGTGCTAGTGGGTATACATGGGGCTCTGGGGCCAACGTCCTGACTTTC. The encoded protein is CASGYTWGSGANVLTF. V is TRBV12-5 and J is TRBJ2-6, with D hard to call. Trimming left V 6 bases short and J 0 bases short, with 12 bases between. Per germline, CDR1 LGHNT and CDR2 FRNRAP. The CDR3 has 16 amino acids.

Many counts were recorded for this clonotype. This chain joins TRBV20-1 and TRBJ2-5, with D tentatively TRBD2 (7 bases). CDR1 DFQATT and CDR2 SNEGSKA come from the germline V gene (reference sequence). Trimming left V 5 bases short and J 4 bases short, with 17 bases between. The CDR3 is 14 amino acids. In nucleotides, the CDR3 is TGCAGTGCTGACGGGGGGCTAGGGGCAGAGACCCAGTACTTC. Translated: CSADGGLGAETQYF.

This clonotype occurred a few times. The chain is built from TRBV5-6 and TRBJ1-1; D is undetermined. This CDR3 comprises 15 residues. The germline CDR1 and CDR2 sequences are SGHDT and YYEEEE. Trimming pared 1 base from V and 0 bases from J, leaving 10 bases between. As DNA, the CDR3 is TGTGCCAGCAGCTTGATGGACCGCTTGAACACTGAAGCTTTCTTT. Its protein product is CASSLMDRLNTEAFF.

The chain couples TRBV7-8 to TRBJ1-5; TRBD1 matches at 9 bases. The CDR3 contains 19 residues. Per the germline V gene, CDR1 is SGHVS and CDR2 is FQNEAQ. Trimming at V came to 5 bases and at J to 1 base, leaving 15 bases not matched to a gene. Written as DNA, the CDR3 is TGTGCCAGCAGCCGATACAGGACAGGGGCCTTTACGAGCAATCAGCCCCAGCATTTT. This codes for CASSRYRTGAFTSNQPQHF.